Described below is a single T cell receptor beta chain sequence and its context. Libraries were prepared by immunoSEQ multiplex PCR; TCRdb keeps only in-frame clonotypes and omits some of them. The sample yields about 110,000 clones, over 75% seen once. The V gene's germline CDR1 is LGHDT and CDR2 YNNKEL (reference sequence). This CDR3 region has 16 residues. The V and J ends lost 0 bases and 5 bases respectively, with 14 bases between them. This specimen comes from a study of blood T cell repertoires in COVID-19. This chain joins TRBV3-1 (or the pseudogene TRBV3-2) and TRBJ1-5, with a weak D call TRBD1 (5 bases). The sample was peripheral blood. The receptor comes from a woman aged 65 to 85 with acute or convalescent COVID-19. The CDR3 region is CASSQDPGKADQPQHF. DNA for the CDR3: TGTGCCAGCAGCCAAGATCCAGGGAAGGCCGATCAGCCCCAGCATTTT.